The present T cell receptor beta chain was sequenced within a study of blood T cell repertoires in COVID-19. How the authors handled the data: The assay estimated nucleated cells by amplifying reference gene primers. TCRdb keeps only in-frame clones here, not all; method: immunoSEQ multiplex PCR. D and trimming were read from the DNA, whereas the V and J calls and clone size are those reported in that table. The sample carries some 120,000 clones, 88% recorded once. This CDR3 has 14 residues. The germline CDR1 and CDR2 sequences are LNHDA and SQIVND (reference sequence). The V end lost 7 bases, the J end lost 4 bases, and 14 bases lay between the germline ends.

This chain connects TRBV19 to TRBJ1-5; TRBD1 might be the D (6 bases). The receptor was isolated from a woman at least 80 years old with acute or convalescent COVID-19. Sequencing was carried out using peripheral blood. The CDR3 here is CASKSRGINQPQHF. DNA of the CDR3: TGTGCCAGTAAGAGCAGGGGCATTAATCAGCCCCAGCATTTT.